The T cell receptor (beta chain) under discussion was sequenced for a study of early stage breast cancer tumors. As for the study in general: Samples were sequenced at 9 to 10-fold average coverage.

This CDR3 is 14 amino acids long. V was shortened by 6 bases and J by 4 bases, with 15 bases between the two germline ends. Germline loops: CDR1 MNHEY, CDR2 SVGAGI. Sequencing used immunoSEQ multiplex PCR; TCRdb keeps in-frame clones, though not all of them. The sample shows 9,500 to 10,000 clones, around 60% of them seen only once. The chain joins TRBV6-5 to TRBJ1-1; a weak D match, TRBD1 (6 bases). The clonotype comes from a person in their sixties or seventies with breast cancer. The sample comprised breast tumor tissue. In nucleotides, the CDR3 is TGTGCCAGCAGCGAGGGTAGGGGGGGCACTGAAGCTTTCTTT. It codes for CASSEGRGGTEAFF.